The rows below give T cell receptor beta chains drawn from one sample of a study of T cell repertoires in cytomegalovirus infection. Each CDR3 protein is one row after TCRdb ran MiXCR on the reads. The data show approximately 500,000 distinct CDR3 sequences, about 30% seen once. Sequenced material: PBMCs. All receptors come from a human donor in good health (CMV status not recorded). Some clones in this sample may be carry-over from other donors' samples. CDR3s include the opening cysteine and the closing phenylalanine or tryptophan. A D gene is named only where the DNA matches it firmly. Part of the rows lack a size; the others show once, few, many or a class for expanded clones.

TGTGCCAGTAGTATTGGGACTAAGAATGAGCAGTTCTTC	CASSIGTKNEQFF	TRBD2	TRBJ2-1	TRBV19	-
TGTGCCAGCAGCCCAGAGGAATTCGACGAGCAGTACTTC	CASSPEEFDEQYF	-	TRBJ2-7	TRBV2	once
TGTGCCAGCAGTCCCGTGGGGGCCAACACCGGGGAGCTGTTTTTT	CASSPVGANTGELFF	-	TRBJ2-2	TRBV28	-
TGTGCCAGCAGGGTAGCTTTAGGGGTTCCCACAGATACGCAGTATTTT	CASRVALGVPTDTQYF	-	TRBJ2-3	TRBV2	-
TGTGCCAGTAGCACTGAGGGGGGGTACGAGCAGTACTTC	CASSTEGGYEQYF	-	TRBJ2-7	TRBV19	-
TGTGCCAGCAGGGTTACTATGCAGCCCCAGCATTTT	CASRVTMQPQHF	-	TRBJ1-5	TRBV28	few
TGTGCCAGCAGCTTAGATTTGACTTCGCCCTCCGGGGAGCTGTTTTTT	CASSLDLTSPSGELFF	-	TRBJ2-2	TRBV7-2	many
TGTGCCTGGAATTATGGGGGAGGGGGGAATGAGCAGTTCTTC	CAWNYGGGGNEQFF	-	TRBJ2-1	TRBV30	-
TGCAGTGCAACACCACCGAGCGGGAGAGGGTACAATGAGCAGTTCTTC	CSATPPSGRGYNEQFF	TRBD2	TRBJ2-1	TRBV20-1	few
TGTGCCAGCAGCCCCTCCTGGGGAGGGCCTAATGAGCAGTTCTTC	CASSPSWGGPNEQFF	TRBD2	TRBJ2-1	TRBV7-8	many
TGTGCCAGTAGTCCTCCGGCCTCCGACTATGGCTACACCTTC	CASSPPASDYGYTF	-	TRBJ1-2	TRBV19	-
TGTGCCAGTAGTATCAGCGGGCAGGGGCGCGCCGGCCGCACAGATACGCAGTATTTT	CASSISGQGRAGRTDTQYF	-	TRBJ2-3	TRBV19	many
TGCGCCAGCAGCCAAGCCAGGGGGCACTACGAGCAGTACTTC	CASSQARGHYEQYF	TRBD1	TRBJ2-7	TRBV4-3	few
TGTGCCAGCAGTTTCAACCGGGACGGCGGAAACATTCAGTACTTC	CASSFNRDGGNIQYF	-	TRBJ2-4	TRBV6-2/TRBV6-3	-
TGTGCCAGCAGTCAAAACAGGGGACGGGACTACGAGCAGTACTTC	CASSQNRGRDYEQYF	TRBD1	TRBJ2-7	TRBV12-3/TRBV12-4	-
TGTGCCAGCAGGGCTAGGGGGAGCACAGATACGCAGTATTTT	CASRARGSTDTQYF	-	TRBJ2-3	TRBV6-1	few